One TCR beta chain is described in this entry. Its antigen is not known. The data were obtained in a study of synovial regulatory T cells in juvenile arthritis. Study observations and caveats: TCR diversity was lower in inflammation-associated blood Treg cells than in other blood Treg cells.

Donors were around eleven juvenile idiopathic arthritis patients with active disease, 3 polyarticular and 8 oligoarticular. CDR3 length: 15 amino acids. No DNA has been recorded. The germline V gene has CDR1 SGHRS and CDR2 YFSETQ. The method was immunoSEQ multiplex PCR; TCRdb's version includes in-frame clones alone and lacks a portion of them. The sample holds more than 7,500 clones. This sequence originates from a donor younger than 35 with juvenile idiopathic arthritis. The sample taken for sequencing was Treg cells from blood. Documented subset: remaining (HLA-DR-negative) circulating blood Treg cells. The chain employs TRBV5-1 and TRBJ1-6; TCRdb's assignment of TRBD1 cannot be checked, as there is no DNA. The CDR3 loop reads CASSATGTGNSPLHF.